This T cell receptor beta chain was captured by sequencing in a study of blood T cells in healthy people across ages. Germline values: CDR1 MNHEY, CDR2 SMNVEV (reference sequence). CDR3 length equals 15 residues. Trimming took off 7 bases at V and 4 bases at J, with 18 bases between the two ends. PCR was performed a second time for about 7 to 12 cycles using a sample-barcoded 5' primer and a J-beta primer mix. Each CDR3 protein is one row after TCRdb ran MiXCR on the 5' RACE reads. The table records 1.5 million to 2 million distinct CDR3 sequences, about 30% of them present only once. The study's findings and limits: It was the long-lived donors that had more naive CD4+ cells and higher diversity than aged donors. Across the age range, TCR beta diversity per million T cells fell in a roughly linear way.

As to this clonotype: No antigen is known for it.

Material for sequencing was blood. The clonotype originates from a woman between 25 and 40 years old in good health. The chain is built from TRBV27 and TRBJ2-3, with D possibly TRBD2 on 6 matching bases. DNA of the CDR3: TGTGCCAGCATTCCGAGAACAGGAGGGGCAGATACGCAGTATTTT. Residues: CASIPRTGGADTQYF.